A selection of T cell receptor beta chains follows, all from one sample in a study of cytomegalovirus exposure and HLA in healthy donors. Sequencing used immunoSEQ multiplex PCR; TCRdb keeps in-frame clones, though not all of them. This table holds some 51,000 clones, 75% to 80% found once. Source material: PBMCs. These receptors were taken from a female donor in good health and CMV-seronegative. The CDR3 runs from the conserved cysteine through the conserved F or W. A D gene is named only where the DNA matches it firmly.

V,D,length,CDR3
TRBV5-4,TRBD2,17,CASSLGGTSGRGNEQFF
TRBV18,NA,13,CASSPGQGAEAFF
TRBV6-4,NA,14,CASSDLGGTNEQFF
TRBV6-1,NA,12,CASRSLNYGYTF
TRBV27,NA,16,CASSLSVPLVLDTQYF
TRBV9,NA,14,CASSVAANTGELFF
TRBV5-4,NA,15,CASSLRTDYNSPLHF
TRBV6-1,NA,14,CASSELGPEDGYTF
TRBV6-1,TRBD1,14,CASRRQGYNSPLHF
TRBV5-4,TRBD1,17,CASSLPRGQGQSEKLFF
TRBV28,TRBD1,16,CASSSGGGTGSGGYTF
TRBV29-1,TRBD2,13,CSVDGGRAGEQYF
TRBV27,NA,13,CASSSNPGNGYTF
TRBV11-2,NA,15,CASSLGTALTSPLHF